This TCR beta chain comes out of a study of blood T cell repertoires in COVID-19. At the level of the study: There were acute and convalescent COVID-19 samples, and they came from the United States, Italy and Spain. T cells, B-cell-depleted T cells, or PBMCs supplied cDNA or gDNA.

The method was immunoSEQ multiplex PCR; TCRdb's version includes in-frame clones alone and lacks a portion of them. The sample consists of roughly 220,000 clones, around 84% of them appearing once. The germline gives CDR1 LNHDA, CDR2 SQIVND (reference sequence). V lost 3 bases, J lost 5 bases, and 10 bases lay in between. The length of the CDR3 is 13 residues. Sequencing input: peripheral blood. The gene calls are TRBV19 and TRBJ2-5; D remains unclear. This TCR was sampled from a woman aged 40-49 years who had recovered from COVID-19. This CDR3 is CASSIGTTETQYF. The CDR3 DNA reads as TGTGCCAGTAGTATTGGAACTACGGAGACCCAGTACTTC. The complete variable domain, with remaining parts taken from reference TRBV19 and TRBJ2-5, reads DGGITQSPKYLFRKEGQNVTLSCEQNLNHDAMYWYRQDPGQGLRLIYYSQIVNDFQKGDIAEGYSVSREKKESFPLTVTSAQKNPTAFYLCASSIGTTETQYFGPGTRLLVL.